Below, one TCR beta chain is given with its context. The entry originates in a study of blood T cell repertoires in COVID-19. In the source study's methods: Estimates of nucleated cell counts were drawn from the amplification of reference gene primers. Profiling relied on immunoSEQ multiplex PCR, and the TCRdb table lists in-frame clones only, not all of them. That table is the source of V, J and clone size, and D and trimming were worked out from the DNA. The top ten hold about 21% of the sample, which has about 61,000 clones, roughly 90% seen once. The CDR3 totals 16 residues. In germline, CDR1 is SGHDT, CDR2 YYEEEE. The V end was cut by 0 bases, the J end by 6 bases, with 16 bases between.

The specimen sequenced was peripheral blood. This clonotype originated in a woman aged 45-59 years with active or convalescent COVID-19. This chain uses TRBV5-6 with TRBJ1-5; no definite D call. The CDR3 DNA reads TGTGCCAGCAGCTTGGGGTATCTGGAGGGCTCTCAGCCCCAGCATTTT. Its translation is CASSLGYLEGSQPQHF. The full variable domain, completed using reference TRBV5-6 and TRBJ1-5, is DAGVTQSPTHLIKTRGQQVTLRCSPKSGHDTVSWYQQALGQGPQFIFQYYEEEERQRGNFPDRFSGHQFPNYSSELNVNALLLGDSALYLCASSLGYLEGSQPQHFGDGTRLSIL.